This T cell receptor beta chain comes out of a study of blood T cell repertoires in COVID-19. A remark on this clone: The germline gene is not matched at one end of the junction; a read error may be the cause.

Germline V gene data show CDR1 as SGHDN and CDR2 as FVKESK. The length of the CDR3 is 16 residues. In the authors' methods: Amplification of reference gene primers provided the estimated nucleated cell counts. Profiling relied on immunoSEQ multiplex PCR, and the TCRdb table lists in-frame clones only, not all of them. The DNA was the basis for D and trimming; V, J and clone size are from that table. The sample shows under 200,000 clones, about four fifths of them seen only once. The clonotype originates from a woman in her sixties or seventies with COVID-19, enrolled during active disease. Source material: peripheral blood. The rearrangement uses TRBV14 and TRBJ2-1; 7 bases line up with TRBD2. The DNA for the CDR3 is TGTGCCAGCAGCCAATTTGGGCGGGGGTCCTCCAATGAGCAGTTCTTC. It yields the protein CASSQFGRGSSNEQFF.